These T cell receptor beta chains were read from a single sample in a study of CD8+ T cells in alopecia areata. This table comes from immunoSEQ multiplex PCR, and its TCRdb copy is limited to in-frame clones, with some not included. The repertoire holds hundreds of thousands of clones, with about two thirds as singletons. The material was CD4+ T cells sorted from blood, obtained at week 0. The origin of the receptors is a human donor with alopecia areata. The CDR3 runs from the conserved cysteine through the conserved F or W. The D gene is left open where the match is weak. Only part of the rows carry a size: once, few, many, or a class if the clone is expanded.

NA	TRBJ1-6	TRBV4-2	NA	TGTGCCAGCAGCCTACATAATTCACCCCTCCACTTT	CASSLHNSPLHF
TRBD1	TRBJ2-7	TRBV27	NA	TGTGCCAGCAGTCCGGACAGGGAGAGGCTAGGCGAGCAGTACTTC	CASSPDRERLGEQYF
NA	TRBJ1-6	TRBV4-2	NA	TGTGCCAGCAGCCAAGATAAGGGCAGGTCACCCCTCCACTTT	CASSQDKGRSPLHF
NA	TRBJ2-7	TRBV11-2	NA	TGTGCCAGCAGCCCGAGACAGTCCTCCTACGAGCAGTACTTC	CASSPRQSSYEQYF
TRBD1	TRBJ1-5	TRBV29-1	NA	TGCAGCGTTGAAGAACGGGACAGGGAGACTAGCAATCAGCCCCAGCATTTT	CSVEERDRETSNQPQHF
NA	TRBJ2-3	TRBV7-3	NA	TGTGCCAGCAGCTTAAGCCGCAGCAGAGGCACAGATACGCAGTATTTT	CASSLSRSRGTDTQYF
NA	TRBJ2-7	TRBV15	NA	TGTGCCACCAGCAGAGATTACTCGTCCTACGAGCAGTACTTC	CATSRDYSSYEQYF
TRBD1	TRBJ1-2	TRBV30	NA	TGTGCCTGGGCGGGACAGTTTTATGGCTACACCTTC	CAWAGQFYGYTF
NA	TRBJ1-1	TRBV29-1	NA	TGCAGCGTTGAAGATTCCTCAAGAGCCACTGAAGCTTTCTTT	CSVEDSSRATEAFF
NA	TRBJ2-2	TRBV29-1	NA	TGCAGCGCCTGTCGTGGGTCCGGGGAGCTGTTTTTT	CSACRGSGELFF
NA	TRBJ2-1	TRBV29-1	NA	TGCAGCGTTGCTCGGGTTCAGGATGAGCAGTTCTTC	CSVARVQDEQFF
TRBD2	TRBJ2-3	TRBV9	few	TGTGCCAGCAGCTTAGGACTAGTTAGCACAGATACGCAGTATTTT	CASSLGLVSTDTQYF
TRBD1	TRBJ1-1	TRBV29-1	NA	TGCAGCGTACTACATACAGGGGGAGCTTTCTTT	CSVLHTGGAFF
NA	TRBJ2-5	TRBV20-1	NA	TGCAGTGCTAGGCTAGCGGAGACCCAGTACTTC	CSARLAETQYF
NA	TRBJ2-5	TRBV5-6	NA	TGTGCCAGCAGCTTGGTGGGTTCGGAGACCCAGTACTTC	CASSLVGSETQYF
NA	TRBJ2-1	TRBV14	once	TGTGCCAGCAGCCCCCTCGGTCAGCTCGCGTTCTTC	CASSPLGQLAFF
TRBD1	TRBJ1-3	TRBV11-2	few	TGTGCCAGCAGCTTAATGGGACAGGGAGCTGGAAACACCATATATTTT	CASSLMGQGAGNTIYF
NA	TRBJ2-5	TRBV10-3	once	TGTGCCATCAGCCGACTAGTGTCCCAAGAGACCCAGTACTTC	CAISRLVSQETQYF
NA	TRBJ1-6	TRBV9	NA	TGTGCCAGCAGCGCCAGGGGTACCTATAATTCACCCCTCCACTTT	CASSARGTYNSPLHF
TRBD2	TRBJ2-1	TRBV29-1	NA	TGCAGCGTTAGTTCCCTAGCGGGGGGGCTGGACAATGAGCAGTTCTTC	CSVSSLAGGLDNEQFF
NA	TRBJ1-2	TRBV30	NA	TGTGCCTGGAGTGTAAATATAGGCGGGTATGGCTACACCTTC	CAWSVNIGGYGYTF
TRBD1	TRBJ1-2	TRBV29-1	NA	TGCAGCACACGGACAGGGGACTATGGCTACACCTTC	CSTRTGDYGYTF
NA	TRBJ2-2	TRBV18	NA	TGTGCCAGCTCACCGGGGACCCAAGGGGAGCTGTTTTTT	CASSPGTQGELFF
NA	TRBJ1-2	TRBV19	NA	TGTGCCAGTAGTTTTCGACTTAGCTATGGCTACACCTTC	CASSFRLSYGYTF
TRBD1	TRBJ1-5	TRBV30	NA	TGTGCCTGGAGTTTGCGTACCGAAGGCAGGGGGCACAATCAGCCCCAGCATTTT	CAWSLRTEGRGHNQPQHF
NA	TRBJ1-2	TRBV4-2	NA	TGTGCCAGCAGCCAAGATAGGGCAGGGAGCTCCTATGGCTACACCTTC	CASSQDRAGSSYGYTF
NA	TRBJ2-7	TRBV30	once	TGTGCCTGGACCAAGAGCTCCTACGAGCAGTACTTC	CAWTKSSYEQYF
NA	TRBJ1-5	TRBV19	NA	TGTGCCAGTAGTATCTTTGGGGGTCGGCGCAATCAGCCCCAGCATTTT	CASSIFGGRRNQPQHF
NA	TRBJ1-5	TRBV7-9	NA	TGTGCCAGCAGCTTTTCAGGTAGCAATCAGCCCCAGCATTTT	CASSFSGSNQPQHF
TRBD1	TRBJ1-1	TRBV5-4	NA	TGTGCCAGCAGCAGGGGACAGGGTAGGACTGAAGCTTTCTTT	CASSRGQGRTEAFF
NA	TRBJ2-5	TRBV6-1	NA	TGTGCCAGCCTGGCGAGAAGAGAGACCCAGTACTTC	CASLARRETQYF
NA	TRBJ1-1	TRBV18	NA	TGTGCCAGCTCATTGAATAGGGAGAACACTGAAGCTTTCTTT	CASSLNRENTEAFF
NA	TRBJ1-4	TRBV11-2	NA	TGTGCCAGCAGCTTAGGGCGGAAGAATGAAAAACTGTTTTTT	CASSLGRKNEKLFF
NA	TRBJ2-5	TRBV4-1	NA	TGCGCCAGCAGCCCCTCCACTCTAGCAACAGAGACCCAGTACTTC	CASSPSTLATETQYF